This is a list of T cell receptor beta chains from one sample in a study of T-cell memory formation after mild COVID-19. Using its own MiXCR run on the 5' RACE reads, TCRdb lists one record per CDR3 protein. This sample has 29,000 or so distinct CDR3 sequences, with about 15% found just once. Sequenced: PBMCs or a T cell subset sorted from them (not recorded which). Every receptor here comes from an adult who had mild COVID-19 (a few samples of this study predate the infection). Cell type and time point are not known. Both conserved end residues are part of each CDR3. D genes are given only for firm matches. A row's size may be missing; if present it is once, few, many or a size class.

TRBJ1-3 | TRBD1 | . | TRBV5-1 | CASSTGQTNTIYF | TGCGCCAGCAGCACGGGACAGACAAACACCATATATTTT
TRBJ2-7 | . | . | TRBV3-1 | CASSLHWTRTRDEQYF | TGTGCCAGCAGCTTACACTGGACTCGAACACGGGACGAGCAGTACTTC
TRBJ2-5 | . | few | TRBV7-9 | CASSLDSQRVSQYF | TGTGCCAGCAGCTTAGACAGCCAAAGAGTGTCCCAGTACTTC
TRBJ2-3 | . | many | TRBV5-1 | CASSLSNAADTQYF | TGCGCCAGCAGCTTGAGTAATGCCGCAGATACGCAGTATTTT
TRBJ2-4 | TRBD2 | many | TRBV9 | CASSTLAGAKNIQYF | TGTGCCAGCAGCACACTAGCGGGAGCCAAAAACATTCAGTACTTC
TRBJ2-1 | TRBD2 | many | TRBV12-3/TRBV12-4 | CASSSSLGTSGGGTYNEQFF | TGTGCCAGCAGTTCCAGTCTAGGGACTAGCGGGGGTGGAACCTACAATGAGCAGTTCTTC
TRBJ2-3 | TRBD2 | many | TRBV6-6 | CASSPPAGGWTDTQYF | TGTGCCAGCAGTCCTCCAGCGGGAGGGTGGACAGATACGCAGTATTTT
TRBJ1-6 | . | . | TRBV11-3 | CASSPSPGRSIHF | TGTGCCAGCAGCCCAAGTCCGGGCCGATCAATCCACTTT
TRBJ2-5 | . | many | TRBV5-1 | CASSLSLETQYF | TGCGCCAGCAGCTTAAGCTTGGAGACCCAGTACTTC
TRBJ2-1 | . | . | TRBV3-1 | CASSLRDLTTNEQFF | TGTGCCAGCAGCCTAAGGGACCTAACTACCAATGAGCAGTTCTTC
TRBJ2-3 | TRBD2 | many | TRBV9 | CASSSRGGWLDTQYF | TGTGCCAGCAGCTCCCGCGGGGGATGGTTGGATACGCAGTATTTT
TRBJ2-1 | . | many | TRBV21-1 | CASSPGSMQFF | TGTGCCAGCAGCCCTGGGTCTATGCAGTTCTTC
TRBJ1-5 | . | medium-sized | TRBV7-9 | CASSLGGIRAEPQHF | TGTGCCAGCAGCTTAGGAGGGATTCGAGCGGAGCCCCAGCATTTT
TRBJ1-6 | TRBD1 | many | TRBV9 | CASSVEGQVVSPLHF | TGTGCCAGCAGCGTAGAGGGACAGGTAGTTTCACCCCTCCACTTT
TRBJ2-1 | . | many | TRBV10-3 | CAISEYGPTGEQFF | TGTGCCATCAGTGAGTACGGACCGACGGGGGAGCAGTTCTTC
TRBJ1-2 | . | many | TRBV12-3/TRBV12-4 | CASSPDSIYGYTF | TGTGCCAGCAGTCCCGACAGTATCTATGGCTACACCTTC
TRBJ1-1 | . | . | TRBV5-4 | CASSQSIVRDTEAFF | TGTGCCAGCAGCCAATCGATTGTTAGAGACACTGAAGCTTTCTTT
TRBJ1-1 | TRBD1 | many | TRBV25-1 | CASSPRGGNTEAFF | TGTGCCAGCAGTCCTCGAGGGGGCAATACTGAAGCTTTCTTT
TRBJ2-1 | TRBD2 | many | TRBV6-2/TRBV6-3 | CASRTVGLANYNEQFF | TGTGCCAGCAGAACGGTGGGACTAGCGAACTACAATGAGCAGTTCTTC
TRBJ1-5 | . | . | TRBV4-1 | CASSQEGPSYSNQPQHF | TGCGCCAGCAGCCAAGAAGGGCCAAGTTATAGCAATCAGCCCCAGCATTTT
TRBJ2-1 | . | many | TRBV5-1 | CASSQFGQGRDEQFF | TGCGCCAGCAGCCAGTTCGGGCAGGGGAGGGATGAGCAGTTCTTC
TRBJ1-3 | . | many | TRBV6-5 | CATRLGRGTIYF | TGTGCCACCCGGCTAGGGAGAGGCACCATATATTTT
TRBJ2-2 | . | many | TRBV24-1 | CATGRDGTGELFF | TGTGCCACCGGTCGGGACGGCACCGGGGAGCTGTTTTTT
TRBJ2-7 | TRBD1 | many | TRBV5-1 | CASSLRQGSYEQYF | TGCGCCAGCAGCTTGAGACAGGGGTCCTACGAGCAGTACTTC
TRBJ2-5 | TRBD2 | many | TRBV6-1 | CASTPGLARETQYF | TGTGCCAGCACGCCGGGACTAGCGCGGGAGACCCAGTACTTC
TRBJ2-7 | . | many | TRBV19 | CASSIGRRQTYEQYF | TGTGCCAGTAGTATAGGTCGAAGACAGACCTACGAGCAGTACTTC
TRBJ1-2 | TRBD1 | many | TRBV7-9 | CASSSPRGRGYGYTF | TGTGCCAGCAGCAGTCCAAGGGGGCGCGGCTATGGCTACACCTTC
TRBJ2-5 | . | many | TRBV12-3/TRBV12-4 | CASSFATAETQYF | TGTGCCAGCAGTTTCGCGACAGCGGAGACCCAGTACTTC
TRBJ2-5 | TRBD1 | many | TRBV5-4 | CASSQIRAGGEETQYF | TGTGCCAGCAGCCAAATCCGGGCAGGGGGCGAGGAGACCCAGTACTTC
TRBJ1-1 | TRBD1 | many | TRBV30 | CAWSVGDRGRNTEAFF | TGTGCCTGGAGTGTGGGGGACAGGGGGAGGAACACTGAAGCTTTCTTT
TRBJ1-6 | TRBD1 | many | TRBV7-2 | CASSYYPTGVNSPLHF | TGTGCCAGCAGCTATTACCCGACAGGGGTAAATTCACCCCTCCACTTT
TRBJ1-1 | . | . | TRBV20-1 | CSARVSGGRALFEAFF | TGCAGTGCTAGAGTGAGTGGCGGGAGGGCGTTATTCGAAGCTTTCTTT
TRBJ2-3 | . | medium-sized | TRBV5-1 | CASSLGPSTDTQYF | TGCGCCAGCAGCTTGGGGCCTAGCACAGATACGCAGTATTTT
TRBJ1-1 | TRBD1 | many | TRBV7-2 | CASSPGTVNTEAFF | TGTGCCAGCAGCCCCGGGACAGTGAACACTGAAGCTTTCTTT
TRBJ2-7 | TRBD2 | . | TRBV20-1 | CSATGTSGYEQYF | TGCAGTGCTACCGGGACTAGCGGGTACGAGCAGTACTTC
TRBJ1-1 | TRBD1 | . | TRBV6-6 | CASSWGQGMMNTEAFF | TGTGCCAGCAGTTGGGGACAGGGGATGATGAACACTGAAGCTTTCTTT
TRBJ2-5 | TRBD1 | many | TRBV11-1 | CASSFRQGRETQYF | TGTGCCAGCAGCTTCCGACAGGGACGGGAGACCCAGTACTTC
TRBJ2-7 | TRBD1 | many | TRBV2 | CASRPPRQGAYEQYF | TGTGCCAGCAGGCCTCCGAGGCAGGGGGCCTACGAGCAGTACTTC
TRBJ1-4 | . | many | TRBV5-1 | CASSFGARGTNEKLFF | TGCGCCAGCAGCTTCGGGGCCCGAGGAACTAATGAAAAACTGTTTTTT
TRBJ1-1 | . | many | TRBV2 | CASSTGHSVSEAFF | TGTGCCAGCAGTACGGGACATTCGGTGTCGGAAGCTTTCTTT
TRBJ2-1 | . | few | TRBV3-1 | CASSQGTQVGEQFF | TGTGCCAGCAGCCAAGGTACCCAGGTGGGTGAGCAGTTCTTC
TRBJ1-2 | TRBD1 | . | TRBV7-9 | CASSLADRGSGYTF | TGTGCCAGCAGCTTAGCCGACAGGGGGAGCGGCTACACCTTC
TRBJ1-6 | TRBD1 | many | TRBV9 | CASSEGQGAPYNSPLHF | TGTGCCAGCAGCGAAGGACAGGGGGCGCCTTATAATTCACCCCTCCACTTT
TRBJ2-5 | . | few | TRBV6-5 | CASSYRGQETQYF | TGTGCCAGCAGTTACCGGGGCCAAGAGACCCAGTACTTC
TRBJ1-2 | . | . | TRBV10-3 | CATGDFGDYGYTF | TGTGCCACGGGGGACTTTGGGGACTATGGCTACACCTTC
TRBJ1-1 | TRBD1 | . | TRBV3-1 | CASSQDWRQGGAFF | TGTGCCAGCAGCCAAGATTGGAGGCAGGGGGGAGCTTTCTTT
TRBJ2-1 | . | few | TRBV7-9 | CASSLDGRSYNEQFF | TGTGCCAGCAGCTTAGACGGCCGCTCCTACAATGAGCAGTTCTTC
TRBJ2-2 | TRBD1 | few | TRBV10-3 | CAISGTGATGELFF | TGTGCCATCAGTGGGACAGGGGCAACCGGGGAGCTGTTTTTT
TRBJ2-3 | . | many | TRBV7-2 | CASSLFGGQITDTQYF | TGTGCCAGCAGCTTATTTGGCGGGCAAATCACAGATACGCAGTATTTT
TRBJ2-7 | . | many | TRBV24-1 | CATSGQIDYEQYF | TGTGCCACCAGTGGACAGATAGACTACGAGCAGTACTTC
TRBJ2-5 | . | many | TRBV5-1 | CASRIGGPQGRETQYF | TGCGCCAGCAGAATTGGAGGCCCACAGGGAAGAGAGACCCAGTACTTC
TRBJ2-5 | . | many | TRBV7-9 | CASSPGLGVQETQYF | TGTGCCAGCAGCCCCGGGTTGGGGGTTCAAGAGACCCAGTACTTC
TRBJ2-5 | . | many | TRBV18 | CASSPKSTQETQYF | TGTGCCAGCTCACCAAAGTCTACTCAAGAGACCCAGTACTTC
TRBJ2-5 | . | . | TRBV27 | CASSLLGLGLQETQYF | TGTGCCAGCAGTTTATTAGGGCTCGGGTTACAAGAGACCCAGTACTTC
TRBJ2-5 | . | . | TRBV7-6 | CASSPRGWETQYF | TGTGCCAGCAGCCCAAGAGGGTGGGAGACCCAGTACTTC
TRBJ1-2 | . | many | TRBV4-1 | CASSPNQASLINYGYTF | TGCGCCAGCAGCCCGAACCAGGCCTCCCTAATTAACTATGGCTACACCTTC
TRBJ2-1 | . | many | TRBV14 | CASSQRGLRPEGANEQFF | TGTGCCAGCAGCCAAAGGGGACTTCGTCCGGAGGGGGCCAATGAGCAGTTCTTC
TRBJ2-7 | . | . | TRBV24-1 | CATAPGGAYAQYF | TGTGCCACCGCCCCCGGGGGTGCTTACGCGCAGTACTTC
TRBJ2-1 | TRBD1 | many | TRBV6-2/TRBV6-3 | CASSYRQGAYNEQFF | TGTGCCAGCAGTTATCGACAGGGGGCCTACAATGAGCAGTTCTTC